The 14 T cell receptor beta chains listed next were all sequenced from one sample in a study of cytomegalovirus exposure and HLA in healthy donors. The PCR had 60 Vbeta and 13 Jbeta primers. TCRdb's table, derived via immunoSEQ multiplex PCR, lists solely in-frame clones and lacks some. Of 150,000 to 200,000 clones listed, 78% are singletons. Material for sequencing was PBMCs. Receptor source: a female donor in good health and CMV-seronegative.

The gene calls are TRBV15 and TRBJ2-7, with 9 bases matching TRBD1. Looked up from germline, CDR1 is LNHNV and CDR2 is YYDKDF (reference sequence). J lost 4 bases, V lost 3 bases, and 7 bases had no gene match. The CDR3 extends over 15 amino acids. Here the CDR3 DNA reads TGTGCCACCAGCAGTGGGGGACAGGGCTATTACGAGCAGTACTTC. This translates into CATSSGGQGYYEQYF.

V and J are TRBV4-2 and TRBJ2-1, with TRBD2 identical over 9 bases. V lost 1 base and J lost 1; bases outside the gene matches: 8. CDR1 LGHNA and CDR2 YNFKEQ come from the germline V gene. There are 18 residues in the CDR3. CDR3 nucleotides: TGTGCCAGCAGCCAAGTAGCGGGGGCCTCCCTATCCTACAATGAGCAGTTCTTC. Translated: CASSQVAGASLSYNEQFF.

For the CDR3, the DNA is TGTGCCAGCAGCGCTCGGGGAGTAGACCGGGAGCTGTTTTTT. It encodes CASSARGVDRELFF. The gene calls are TRBV5-5 and TRBJ2-2, with D tentatively TRBD2 (5 bases). CDR3 length equals 14 residues. Germline CDR1 and CDR2: SGHKS and YYEKEE (reference sequence). V shed 4 bases and J shed 9 bases, with 16 bases lying between them.

The chain uses TRBV7-3 and TRBJ2-3; TRBD2 matches 9 bases. Germline lookup yields CDR1 SGHTA and CDR2 FQGTGA. The CDR3 extends over 17 amino acids. The junction had 11 bases not matched to a gene; V was cut back by 5 bases and J by 2 bases. The CDR3 bases are TGTGCCAGCAGCCCCCGAATAGCGGGGGTTACCACAGATACGCAGTATTTT. It specifies CASSPRIAGVTTDTQYF.

The chain employs TRBV7-2 and TRBJ1-2, with TRBD1 identical over 7 bases. In germline, CDR1 is SGHTA, CDR2 FQGNSA. The CDR3 length is 15 residues. Germline trimming cut 5 bases from V and 4 bases from J; bases unmatched to any gene: 10. Here the CDR3 DNA reads TGTGCCAGCAGCCCCCGGGACAGCCTTAGCTATGGCTACACCTTC. It specifies CASSPRDSLSYGYTF.

The chain combines TRBV9 with TRBJ2-3; possibly TRBD1 for D (6 bases). The CDR3 contains 15 residues. Germline loops: CDR1 SGDLS, CDR2 YYNGEE. V shed 2 bases and J shed 1 base, with 11 bases lying between them. For the CDR3, the DNA is TGTGCCAGCAGCGTCACAGGGATGGGCACAGATACGCAGTATTTT. This gives the protein CASSVTGMGTDTQYF.

This sequence joins TRBV7-9 and TRBJ1-5, with 7 bases aligning to TRBD1. The CDR3 consists of 16 residues. With 4 bases clipped from V and 5 bases from J, the junction kept 11 bases outside the gene matches. Germline loops: CDR1 SEHNR, CDR2 FQNEAQ (reference sequence). The CDR3 DNA sequence: TGTGCCAGCAGCTCCACCAAGGGGGCGGTGGATCAGCCCCAGCATTTT. This encodes CASSSTKGAVDQPQHF.

The V and J genes are TRBV28 and TRBJ1-5, with 12 bases aligning to TRBD1. The V segment lost 5 bases and the J segment 12 bases; nucleotides outside the gene matches: 8. This CDR3 contains 14 residues. Germline V lookup: CDR1 MDHEN, CDR2 SYDVKM. In DNA form, the CDR3 reads TGTGCCAGCAGTCCGGCTGGGACAGGGGGCAACCAGCATTTT. Translating it yields CASSPAGTGGNQHF. Based on the CDR3 plus reference TRBV28 and TRBJ1-5, the full variable domain is DVKVTQSSRYLVKRTGEKVFLECVQDMDHENMFWYRQDPGLGLRLIYFSYDVKMKEKGDIPEGYSVSREKKERFSLILESASTNQTSMYLCASSPAGTGGNQHFGDGTRLSIL.

This chain connects TRBV29-1 to TRBJ1-2; possible D gene TRBD1, 6 bases. Trimming removed 6 bases at V and 2 bases at J, with 10 bases between. Germline-derived CDR1 and CDR2 are SQVTM and ANQGSEA. The CDR3 extends over 12 amino acids. CDR3 nucleotide sequence: TGCAGCGTAGGCCAGGGGAACTATGGCTACACCTTC. It translates to CSVGQGNYGYTF.

The rearrangement links TRBV6-5 to TRBJ1-1, with 12 nucleotides matching TRBD1. The J segment lost 10 bases and the V segment lost 7 bases, leaving 10 bases of the junction unmatched. This CDR3 region has 14 residues. Germline CDR1 and CDR2: MNHEY and SVGAGI. CDR3 amino acids: CASTDTGTGGIAFF. For the CDR3, the DNA is TGTGCCAGCACCGACACCGGGACAGGGGGCATAGCTTTCTTT.

J is TRBJ1-1 and V is TRBV9; 10 bases align to TRBD1. Losses at the gene ends were 4 bases for V and 4 bases for J; bases not matched to a gene: 10. Germline CDR1 is SGDLS and CDR2 is YYNGEE. This CDR3 spans 16 amino acids. The CDR3 DNA follows: TGTGCCAGCAGCTCCCGACCGGGACAGGGGCTCACTGAAGCTTTCTTT. It yields the protein CASSSRPGQGLTEAFF.

This sequence joins TRBV7-6 and TRBJ1-2; D possibly corresponds to TRBD1 (5 bases). This CDR3 contains 15 residues. Germline CDR1 SGHVS, CDR2 FNYEAQ. V dropped 5 bases and J dropped 5 bases, with 18 bases sitting between them. Here the CDR3 DNA reads TGTGCCAGCAGCCCCTTTGGGGGGGGAATTTATGGCTACACCTTC. Translated: CASSPFGGGIYGYTF.

The V gene is TRBV7-2, the J gene TRBJ2-1; 7 bases agree with TRBD1. This CDR3 spans 14 amino acids. The V segment lost 6 bases and the J segment 7 bases; nucleotides outside the gene matches: 9. In germline, CDR1 is SGHTA, CDR2 FQGNSA. CDR3 sequence reads: CASRPRDRENEQFF. DNA of the CDR3: TGTGCCAGCAGGCCTCGAGACAGGGAGAATGAGCAGTTCTTC. The full variable domain, in which reference TRBV7-2 and TRBJ2-1 provide the parts outside the CDR3, is GAGVSQSPSNKVTEKGKDVELRCDPISGHTALYWYRQSLGQGLEFLIYFQGNSAPDKSGLPSDRFSAERTGGSVSTLTIQRTQQEDSAVYLCASRPRDRENEQFFGPGTRLTVL.

The chain links TRBV11-2 to TRBJ2-1; 7 bases match TRBD2. The V gene end was trimmed by 5 bases and the J gene end by 8 bases; junction bases not matched to a gene: 15. The CDR3 consists of 16 residues. Looked up from germline, CDR1 is SGHAT and CDR2 is FQNNGV. CDR3 loop: CASSPLGRGIGDEQFF. DNA of the CDR3: TGTGCCAGCAGCCCTTTGGGGCGGGGGATCGGGGATGAGCAGTTCTTC.